The source of this TCR beta chain is a study of T-cell memory formation after mild COVID-19. Researchers used 5'RACE with constant-segment primers to make TCR alpha and TCR beta cDNA libraries that carry sample barcodes and UMIs. TCRdb ran MiXCR on the 5' RACE reads and lists one entry per CDR3 protein. The repertoire includes 200,000 to 250,000 distinct CDR3 sequences, 9.5% to 10% of them detected once, and approximately 3.3% sits in the top ten. CDR1 SGHTA and CDR2 FQGNSA come from the germline V gene. V shed 7 bases and J shed 5 bases, with 5 bases lying between them. This CDR3 is built from 11 residues.

This TCR came from a man aged 18 to 30 who had mild COVID-19 (a few samples of this study predate the infection). Cell type and time point are not known. The sample taken for sequencing was PBMCs or a T cell subset sorted from them (not recorded which). This chain links TRBV7-2 with TRBJ2-2; no clear D. CDR3: CASIPTGELFF. In DNA form, the CDR3 reads TGTGCCAGCATCCCGACCGGGGAGCTGTTTTTT. Together with reference TRBV7-2 and TRBJ2-2, the CDR3 gives the full variable domain: GAGVSQSPSNKVTEKGKDVELRCDPISGHTALYWYRQSLGQGLEFLIYFQGNSAPDKSGLPSDRFSAERTGGSVSTLTIQRTQQEDSAVYLCASIPTGELFFGEGSRLTVL.